These T cell receptor beta chains were read from a single sample in a study of T cells after posttransplantation cyclophosphamide. The protocol was immunoSEQ multiplex PCR, while the TCRdb copy is restricted to in-frame clones and leaves out a portion. This repertoire lists some 18,000 clones without singletons; around 0.5% sits in the top ten. Sequenced here: PBMCs, sampled after allogeneic stem cell transplant with posttransplant cyclophosphamide. These TCRs come from a female patient aged 25-40 years who received an allogeneic stem cell transplant from a related donor, was CMV-positive, and had no GVHD. Some T cells could come from the graft donor. Each CDR3 is given with its conserved first and last residue. The D gene is left open where the match is weak. Sizes are listed as once, few, many, or a class for an expanded clone.

j_gene: TRBJ1-1; d_gene: .; abundance: many; v_gene: TRBV19; CDR3aa: CASSIGRQVNTEAFF; CDR3nt: TGTGCCAGTAGTATAGGGAGACAGGTGAACACTGAAGCTTTCTTT
j_gene: TRBJ1-5; d_gene: TRBD1; abundance: many; v_gene: TRBV28; CDR3aa: CASSRDRRYQPQHF; CDR3nt: TGTGCCAGCAGCCGGGACAGGCGGTATCAGCCCCAGCATTTT
j_gene: TRBJ2-1; d_gene: TRBD2; abundance: many; v_gene: TRBV7-3; CDR3aa: CASSLMGGSPYNEQFF; CDR3nt: TGTGCCAGCAGCTTAATGGGCGGGAGTCCCTACAATGAGCAGTTCTTC
j_gene: TRBJ1-5; d_gene: .; abundance: many; v_gene: TRBV10-3; CDR3aa: CAISDWASNQPQHF; CDR3nt: TGTGCCATCAGTGATTGGGCTAGCAATCAGCCCCAGCATTTT
j_gene: TRBJ2-7; d_gene: TRBD2; abundance: many; v_gene: TRBV6-5; CDR3aa: CASSRAGVRGEQYF; CDR3nt: TGTGCCAGCAGTCGAGCGGGAGTAAGAGGCGAGCAGTACTTC
j_gene: TRBJ2-2; d_gene: .; abundance: many; v_gene: TRBV9; CDR3aa: CASSVVVGSATGELFF; CDR3nt: TGTGCCAGCAGCGTAGTAGTCGGGAGTGCGACCGGGGAGCTGTTTTTT
j_gene: TRBJ2-2; d_gene: .; abundance: many; v_gene: TRBV2; CDR3aa: CASSVQVNTGELFF; CDR3nt: TGTGCCAGCAGTGTACAGGTTAACACCGGGGAGCTGTTTTTT
j_gene: TRBJ1-1; d_gene: .; abundance: many; v_gene: TRBV28; CDR3aa: CASSLFRGRVNTEAFF; CDR3nt: TGTGCCAGCAGTCTCTTCCGCGGGAGAGTAAACACTGAAGCTTTCTTT
j_gene: TRBJ2-5; d_gene: .; abundance: many; v_gene: TRBV2; CDR3aa: CASNRQETQYF; CDR3nt: TGTGCCAGCAACAGACAAGAGACCCAGTACTTC
j_gene: TRBJ1-1; d_gene: .; abundance: many; v_gene: TRBV18; CDR3aa: CASSPRVGDTEAFF; CDR3nt: TGTGCCAGCTCACCAAGGGTCGGGGACACTGAAGCTTTCTTT
j_gene: TRBJ2-3; d_gene: TRBD2; abundance: many; v_gene: TRBV2; CDR3aa: CASLGREGRDTQYF; CDR3nt: TGTGCCAGCCTTGGGCGGGAGGGCCGTGATACGCAGTATTTT
j_gene: TRBJ2-5; d_gene: .; abundance: many; v_gene: TRBV7-9; CDR3aa: CASSFGAYNEETQYF; CDR3nt: TGTGCCAGCAGTTTTGGGGCCTATAACGAAGAGACCCAGTACTTC
j_gene: TRBJ2-7; d_gene: .; abundance: many; v_gene: TRBV11-2; CDR3aa: CASSFLYEQYF; CDR3nt: TGTGCCAGCAGCTTCCTATACGAGCAGTACTTC
j_gene: TRBJ1-5; d_gene: .; abundance: many; v_gene: TRBV7-9; CDR3aa: CASSLSTTGIKQPQHF; CDR3nt: TGTGCCAGCAGCTTATCGACAACAGGGATCAAACAGCCCCAGCATTTT
j_gene: TRBJ1-1; d_gene: TRBD1; abundance: many; v_gene: TRBV9; CDR3aa: CASSKSPGTGYTNTEAFF; CDR3nt: TGTGCCAGCAGCAAAAGTCCGGGGACAGGGTATACGAACACTGAAGCTTTCTTT
j_gene: TRBJ2-1; d_gene: TRBD2; abundance: many; v_gene: TRBV7-3; CDR3aa: CASSSGMGLEDNEQFF; CDR3nt: TGTGCCAGCAGCTCGGGTATGGGACTAGAAGACAATGAGCAGTTCTTC
j_gene: TRBJ2-7; d_gene: .; abundance: many; v_gene: TRBV28; CDR3aa: CASDLRGGGEQYF; CDR3nt: TGTGCCAGCGACCTTAGGGGGGGCGGCGAGCAGTACTTC
j_gene: TRBJ2-7; d_gene: TRBD2; abundance: few; v_gene: TRBV27; CDR3aa: CASSFGSTSGKGIVYEQYF; CDR3nt: TGTGCCAGCAGTTTTGGATCTACTAGCGGGAAAGGAATTGTGTACGAGCAGTACTTC
j_gene: TRBJ2-7; d_gene: TRBD2; abundance: many; v_gene: TRBV5-1; CDR3aa: CASSFFLAGGEQYF; CDR3nt: TGCGCCAGCAGCTTCTTCCTAGCGGGAGGCGAGCAGTACTTC
j_gene: TRBJ2-4; d_gene: .; abundance: many; v_gene: TRBV21-1; CDR3aa: CASALRAVGRNIQYF; CDR3nt: TGTGCCAGCGCATTAAGAGCGGTTGGGAGGAACATTCAGTACTTC